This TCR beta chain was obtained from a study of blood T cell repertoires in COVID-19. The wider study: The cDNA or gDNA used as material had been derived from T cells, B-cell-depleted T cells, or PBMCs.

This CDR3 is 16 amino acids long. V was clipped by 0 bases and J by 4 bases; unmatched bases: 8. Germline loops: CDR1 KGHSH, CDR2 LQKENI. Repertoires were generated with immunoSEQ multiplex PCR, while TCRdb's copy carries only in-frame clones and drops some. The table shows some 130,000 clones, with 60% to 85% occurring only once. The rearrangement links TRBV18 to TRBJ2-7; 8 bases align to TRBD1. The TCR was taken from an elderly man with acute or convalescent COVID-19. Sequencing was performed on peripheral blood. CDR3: CASSPPIQGALYEQYF. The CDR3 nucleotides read TGTGCCAGCTCACCACCGATCCAGGGGGCACTATACGAGCAGTACTTC.